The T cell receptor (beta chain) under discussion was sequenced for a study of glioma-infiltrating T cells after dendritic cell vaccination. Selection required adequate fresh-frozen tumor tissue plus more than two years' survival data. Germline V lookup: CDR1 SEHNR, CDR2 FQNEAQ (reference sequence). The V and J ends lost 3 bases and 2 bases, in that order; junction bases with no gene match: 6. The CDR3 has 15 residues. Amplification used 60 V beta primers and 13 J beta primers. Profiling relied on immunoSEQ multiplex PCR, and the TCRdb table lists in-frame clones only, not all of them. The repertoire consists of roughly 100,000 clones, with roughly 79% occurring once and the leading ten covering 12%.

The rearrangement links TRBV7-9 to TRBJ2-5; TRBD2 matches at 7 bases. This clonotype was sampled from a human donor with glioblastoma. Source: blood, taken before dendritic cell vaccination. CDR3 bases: TGTGCCAGCAGCTTGGGCCACGGGAGGCAAGAGACCCAGTACTTC. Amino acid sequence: CASSLGHGRQETQYF.